This is a list of T cell receptor beta chains from one sample in a study of blood T cell repertoires in COVID-19. Sequencing used immunoSEQ multiplex PCR; TCRdb keeps in-frame clones, though not all of them. The repertoire has about 100,000 clones, around 92% of them found once; the top ten carry around 6%. Sequencing was performed on peripheral blood. These receptors originate from a man aged 45-60 years with active COVID-19. Both conserved end residues are trimmed from each CDR3. The order of the fields is D gene, J gene, V gene, CDR3 protein. The D gene is left open where the match is weak.

TRBD2	TRBJ2-3	TRBV25-1	ASSEKGASGTTDTQY
.	TRBJ1-5	TRBV2	ASSTTENQPQH
.	TRBJ1-6	TRBV15	ATSRAREAGVRSPLH
.	TRBJ2-4	TRBV6-6	ASNQEIGGIANIQY
TRBD1	TRBJ1-5	TRBV6-5	ASRRTGDSNQPQH
.	TRBJ2-2	TRBV2	ASTPGHSGELF
.	TRBJ1-3	TRBV2	ASSNSGLDGNTIY
.	TRBJ1-1	TRBV7-9	ASSPRTRNTEAF
TRBD2	TRBJ2-5	TRBV7-9	ASSSPLGTSGRQETQY
TRBD2	TRBJ2-7	TRBV27	ATTRIAGVFEQY
.	TRBJ2-5	TRBV5-1	ASSVTSSRETQY
.	TRBJ2-5	TRBV7-9	ASSLMGGRQETQY
TRBD2	TRBJ2-7	TRBV3-1/TRBV3-2	ASSHRTSASYEQY